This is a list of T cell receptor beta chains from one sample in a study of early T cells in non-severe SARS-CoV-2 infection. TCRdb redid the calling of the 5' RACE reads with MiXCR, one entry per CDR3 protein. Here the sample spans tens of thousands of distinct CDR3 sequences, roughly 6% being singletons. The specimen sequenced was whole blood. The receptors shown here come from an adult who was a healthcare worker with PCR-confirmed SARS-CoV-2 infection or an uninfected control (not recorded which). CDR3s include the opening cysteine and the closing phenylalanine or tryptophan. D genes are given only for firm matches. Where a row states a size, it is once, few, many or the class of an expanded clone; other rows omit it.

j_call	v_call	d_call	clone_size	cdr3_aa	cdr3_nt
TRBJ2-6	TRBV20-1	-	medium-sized	CSARRGSGANVLTF	TGCAGTGCTAGACGGGGGTCTGGGGCCAACGTCCTGACTTTC
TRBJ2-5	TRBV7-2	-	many	CASQNRNQETQYF	TGTGCCAGCCAAAACAGAAACCAAGAGACCCAGTACTTC
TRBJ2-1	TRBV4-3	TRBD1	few	CASSQDRGPDEQFF	TGCGCCAGCAGCCAAGACAGGGGGCCCGATGAGCAGTTCTTC
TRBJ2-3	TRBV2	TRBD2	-	CASASVERGADTQYF	TGTGCCAGCGCTAGCGTCGAGCGGGGAGCGGATACGCAGTATTTT
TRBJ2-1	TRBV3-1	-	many	CASSESIGEQFF	TGTGCCAGCTCAGAGAGCATTGGTGAGCAGTTCTTC
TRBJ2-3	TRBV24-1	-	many	CATSGEGPISTDTQYF	TGTGCCACCAGTGGCGAGGGTCCCATTAGCACAGATACGCAGTATTTT
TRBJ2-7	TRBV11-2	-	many	CASSFRGEQYF	TGTGCCAGCAGCTTTAGGGGCGAGCAGTACTTC
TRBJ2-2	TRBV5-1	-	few	CASSLAVGPNTGELFF	TGCGCCAGCAGCTTGGCAGTCGGGCCGAACACCGGGGAGCTGTTTTTT
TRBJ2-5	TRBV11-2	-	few	CASSFGQGKETQYF	TGTGCCAGCAGCTTTGGCCAGGGGAAGGAGACCCAGTACTTC
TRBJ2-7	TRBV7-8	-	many	CASSSWTEENYEQYF	TGTGCCAGCAGCTCCTGGACGGAAGAGAACTACGAGCAGTACTTC
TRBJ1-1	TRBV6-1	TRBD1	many	CASSQTGVPGAAFF	TGTGCCAGCAGCCAGACAGGGGTCCCTGGAGCAGCTTTCTTT
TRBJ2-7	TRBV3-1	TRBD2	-	CASSQTSDYEQYF	TGTGCCAGCAGCCAGACTAGCGATTACGAGCAGTACTTC
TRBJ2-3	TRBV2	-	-	CASGGRGSTDTQYF	TGTGCCAGCGGTGGAAGGGGATCTACAGATACGCAGTATTTT
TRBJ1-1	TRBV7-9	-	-	CASSLTYGGTEAFF	TGTGCCAGCAGCTTAACGTACGGGGGCACTGAAGCTTTCTTT
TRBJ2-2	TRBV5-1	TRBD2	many	CASSPWTSGSAGELFF	TGCGCCAGCAGCCCTTGGACTAGCGGGAGTGCCGGGGAGCTGTTTTTT
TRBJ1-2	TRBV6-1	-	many	CASRQVYGYTF	TGTGCCAGCAGACAGGTCTATGGCTACACCTTC
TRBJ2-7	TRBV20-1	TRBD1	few	CSARDRILYEQYF	TGCAGTGCCAGGGACAGGATCCTCTACGAGCAGTACTTC
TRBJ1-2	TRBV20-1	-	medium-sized	CSARDSGFYGYTF	TGCAGTGCTAGAGACTCAGGGTTCTATGGCTACACCTTC
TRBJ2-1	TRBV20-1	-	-	CSAQSGPANSEQFF	TGCAGTGCTCAATCGGGACCCGCGAACAGCGAGCAGTTCTTC
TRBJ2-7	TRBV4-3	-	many	CASSPTLDSVNEQYF	TGCGCCAGCAGCCCGACTCTTGATAGCGTCAACGAGCAGTACTTC
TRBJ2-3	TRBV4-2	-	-	CASSQVRGTQYF	TGTGCCAGCAGCCAAGTCCGGGGTACGCAGTATTTT
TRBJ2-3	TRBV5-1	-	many	CASRPGTPTDTQYF	TGCGCCAGCAGGCCCGGGACACCAACAGATACGCAGTATTTT
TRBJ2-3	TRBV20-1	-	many	CSAIGPRTDTQYF	TGCAGTGCTATCGGACCCCGCACAGATACGCAGTATTTT
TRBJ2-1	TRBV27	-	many	CASKKGESNEQFF	TGTGCCAGCAAAAAGGGAGAAAGCAATGAGCAGTTCTTC
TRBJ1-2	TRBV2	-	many	CASRTNYGYTF	TGTGCCAGCAGGACAAACTATGGCTACACCTTC
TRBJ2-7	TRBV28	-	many	CASSRLTGTPSGHEQYF	TGTGCCAGCAGTCGCCTGACCGGGACTCCATCGGGCCACGAGCAGTACTTC
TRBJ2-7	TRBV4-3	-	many	CASSQGQSPEQYF	TGCGCCAGCAGCCAAGGCCAGAGCCCCGAGCAGTACTTC
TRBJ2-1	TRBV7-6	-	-	CASSARGLVPDSRFYNEQFF	TGTGCCAGCAGCGCTAGGGGACTTGTGCCAGACTCACGTTTTTACAATGAGCAGTTCTTC
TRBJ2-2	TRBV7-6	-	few	CASSSRTGRDTGELFF	TGTGCCAGCAGCTCCCGGACAGGGAGGGACACCGGGGAGCTGTTTTTT
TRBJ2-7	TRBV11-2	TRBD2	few	CASSLSMREEGEQYF	TGTGCCAGCAGCTTATCGATGCGGGAGGAAGGCGAGCAGTACTTC
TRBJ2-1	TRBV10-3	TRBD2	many	CAISWTSGNHNEQFF	TGTGCCATCAGCTGGACTAGCGGGAACCACAATGAGCAGTTCTTC
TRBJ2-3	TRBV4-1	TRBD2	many	CASSRSGRRTDTQYF	TGCGCCAGCAGCCGTAGCGGGCGCCGCACAGATACGCAGTATTTT
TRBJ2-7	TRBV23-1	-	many	CASTPDRREQYF	TGCGCCAGCACCCCAGACAGGAGAGAGCAGTACTTC
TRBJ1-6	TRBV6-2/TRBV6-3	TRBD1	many	CASSFKGQGTRSPLHF	TGTGCCAGCAGTTTCAAAGGACAGGGAACGCGTTCACCCCTCCACTTT
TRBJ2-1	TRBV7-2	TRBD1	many	CASSQRQGTLEQFF	TGTGCCAGCAGCCAAAGACAGGGCACCTTAGAGCAGTTCTTC
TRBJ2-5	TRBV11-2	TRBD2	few	CASTHLAGDTWETQYF	TGTGCCAGCACCCACTTAGCGGGAGATACCTGGGAGACCCAGTACTTC
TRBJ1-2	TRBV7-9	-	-	CASSGRQDYGYTF	TGTGCCAGCAGCGGACGACAGGACTATGGCTACACCTTC
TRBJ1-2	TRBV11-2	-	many	CASSSIRDGYGYTF	TGTGCCAGCAGCTCCATCCGGGACGGTTATGGCTACACCTTC
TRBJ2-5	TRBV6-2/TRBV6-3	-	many	CASSYSDSETQYF	TGTGCCAGCAGTTACTCGGACTCAGAGACCCAGTACTTC
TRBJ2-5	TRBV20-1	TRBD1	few	CSAEDRGEGETQYF	TGCAGTGCTGAAGACAGGGGAGAGGGGGAGACCCAGTACTTC
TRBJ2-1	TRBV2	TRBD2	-	CASSVGTTHRGEQFF	TGTGCCAGCAGTGTAGGGACTACGCACCGTGGTGAGCAGTTCTTC
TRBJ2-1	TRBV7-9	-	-	CASSSAGAYNEQFF	TGTGCCAGCAGCTCAGCCGGGGCCTACAATGAGCAGTTCTTC
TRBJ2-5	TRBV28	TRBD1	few	CASNDREETQYF	TGTGCCAGCAATGACAGGGAAGAGACCCAGTACTTC
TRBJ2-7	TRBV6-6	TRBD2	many	CASSPSAGVGEQYF	TGTGCCAGCAGTCCATCGGCGGGAGTGGGCGAGCAGTACTTC
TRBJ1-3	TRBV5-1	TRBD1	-	CASTPGGAENTIYF	TGCGCCAGCACCCCAGGGGGCGCAGAAAACACCATATATTTT
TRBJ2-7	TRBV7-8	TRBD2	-	CASRLGLAGVYEQYF	TGTGCCAGCCGTTTGGGACTAGCGGGAGTCTACGAGCAGTACTTC
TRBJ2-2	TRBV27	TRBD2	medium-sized	CATSPFSGREAGELFF	TGTGCCACCAGCCCATTTAGCGGGAGGGAAGCCGGGGAGCTGTTTTTT
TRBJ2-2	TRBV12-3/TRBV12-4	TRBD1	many	CASSTQGARNTGELFF	TGTGCCAGCTCAACACAGGGGGCGCGGAACACCGGGGAGCTGTTTTTT
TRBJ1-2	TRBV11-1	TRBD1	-	CASSLPDRAYGYTF	TGTGCCAGCAGCCTTCCGGACAGGGCGTATGGCTACACCTTC